The text below deals with one T cell receptor beta chain. Per the original methods: Reference gene primer amplification yielded estimated nucleated cell counts. The assay was immunoSEQ multiplex PCR, and TCRdb's table has in-frame clones only and misses some. The DNA was the basis for D and trimming; V, J and clone size are from that table. The top ten clones hold around 3.8% of a sample with under 250,000 clones, 88% of them seen once. The CDR3 totals 16 residues. Trimming at V came to 4 bases and at J to 2 bases, leaving 14 bases not matched to a gene. Germline V gene sequence: CDR1 SQVTM, CDR2 ANQGSEA. The data are from a study of blood T cell repertoires in COVID-19. Study-level background: Whether acute or convalescent, the COVID-19 samples came from the United States, Italy and Spain.

In assigning cohorts, the study relied on participant-reported clinical history. The sequence came from a woman under 40 who had been exposed to COVID-19. The chain is built from TRBV29-1 and TRBJ2-7; TRBD2 matches 7 bases. The sequenced material came from PBMCs or T cells enriched from blood (not recorded which). The chain's CDR3 is CSVGVYRGGIAYEQYF. The CDR3, as DNA: TGCAGCGTTGGGGTCTATCGGGGAGGGATAGCCTACGAGCAGTACTTC.